A selection of T cell receptor beta chains follows, all from one sample in a study of naive and memory T cell subsets. MiXCR was run by TCRdb on the UMI-ligation and nested PCR reads, yielding one entry per CDR3 protein. The data hold some 110,000 distinct CDR3 sequences, with over 30% observed a single time. Sequencing used central memory CD4+ T cells from blood. These receptors originate from a human donor in good health. CDR3s include the opening cysteine and the closing phenylalanine or tryptophan. A D gene is named only where the DNA matches it firmly. Some rows mark clone size as missing; the rest say once, few, many or name a class of expanded clone.

>NA|TRBJ2-7|TRBV5-1|NA
CASRTRLQGGDGQYF
TGCGCCAGCAGGACGAGGTTGCAGGGCGGGGACGGGCAGTACTTC
>NA|TRBJ2-2|TRBV7-3|NA
CASRRGRDTGELFF
TGTGCCAGCAGGAGGGGGAGGGACACCGGGGAGCTGTTTTTT
>TRBD2|TRBJ2-1|TRBV15|NA
CATSLAASEQFF
TGTGCCACCTCACTAGCGGCCAGTGAGCAGTTCTTC
>NA|TRBJ1-1|TRBV3-1|NA
CASSPTAALNTEAFF
TGTGCCAGCAGCCCCACGGCGGCGTTGAACACTGAAGCTTTCTTT
>NA|TRBJ2-7|TRBV30|few
CAWSVRGYEQYF
TGTGCCTGGAGTGTACGTGGATACGAGCAGTACTTC
>TRBD1|TRBJ2-7|TRBV27|few
CASSPKGTGPYEQYF
TGTGCCAGCAGTCCGAAGGGGACAGGGCCCTACGAGCAGTACTTC
>TRBD1|TRBJ2-7|TRBV20-1|NA
CSARGWDREYEQYF
TGCAGTGCTAGGGGGTGGGACAGGGAGTACGAGCAGTACTTC
>NA|TRBJ2-1|TRBV14|many
CASSQGLGGGSYNEQFF
TGTGCCAGCAGCCAAGGTCTTGGTGGTGGTTCCTACAATGAGCAGTTCTTC
>NA|TRBJ2-1|TRBV10-2|many
CASWRGLQFF
TGCGCCAGTTGGAGGGGACTCCAGTTCTTC
>NA|TRBJ1-4|TRBV20-1|NA
CSARGSGRENEKLFF
TGCAGTGCTAGGGGCTCCGGACGGGAAAATGAAAAACTGTTTTTT
>NA|TRBJ2-1|TRBV4-1|NA
CASSQENQLLSPYNEQFF
TGCGCCAGCAGCCAAGAAAACCAGCTACTGAGTCCCTACAATGAGCAGTTCTTC
>NA|TRBJ2-3|TRBV7-9|few
CASSLGGPRTDTQYF
TGTGCCAGCAGCTTAGGCGGCCCAAGGACAGATACGCAGTATTTT
>NA|TRBJ1-5|TRBV20-1|NA
CSALGGVGSNQPQHF
TGCAGTGCTTTGGGGGGCGTTGGAAGCAATCAGCCCCAGCATTTT
>TRBD2|TRBJ2-5|TRBV5-4|NA
CASSKPGLAGGAETQYF
TGTGCCAGCAGTAAACCGGGACTAGCGGGAGGCGCAGAGACCCAGTACTTC
>TRBD1|TRBJ2-1|TRBV29-1|NA
CSVGRQGPYNEQFF
TGCAGCGTTGGACGACAGGGGCCCTACAATGAGCAGTTCTTC
>TRBD2|TRBJ2-1|TRBV27|NA
CASSFGTSGYNEQFF
TGTGCCAGCAGTTTCGGGACTAGCGGGTACAATGAGCAGTTCTTC
>TRBD1|TRBJ2-2|TRBV4-1|few
CASSRDRTNTGELFF
TGCGCCAGCAGCCGGGACAGAACGAACACCGGGGAGCTGTTTTTT
>NA|TRBJ2-5|TRBV10-3|NA
CAISEQGVEETQYF
TGTGCCATCAGTGAACAGGGCGTCGAGGAGACCCAGTACTTC
>NA|TRBJ1-2|TRBV20-1|few
CSARRGGDGYGYTF
TGCAGTGCTAGGCGGGGGGGAGACGGCTATGGCTACACCTTC
>NA|TRBJ1-6|TRBV14|NA
CASSQSSGFDSPLHF
TGTGCCAGCAGCCAAAGCTCAGGGTTTGATTCACCCCTCCACTTT
>NA|TRBJ2-1|TRBV20-1|NA
CSAGTLLADDEPFF
TGCAGTGCTGGGACTCTACTTGCGGACGATGAGCCGTTCTTC
>TRBD2|TRBJ2-3|TRBV5-4|many
CASSLTSGRDTQYF
TGTGCCAGCAGCTTGACTAGCGGGAGGGATACGCAGTATTTT